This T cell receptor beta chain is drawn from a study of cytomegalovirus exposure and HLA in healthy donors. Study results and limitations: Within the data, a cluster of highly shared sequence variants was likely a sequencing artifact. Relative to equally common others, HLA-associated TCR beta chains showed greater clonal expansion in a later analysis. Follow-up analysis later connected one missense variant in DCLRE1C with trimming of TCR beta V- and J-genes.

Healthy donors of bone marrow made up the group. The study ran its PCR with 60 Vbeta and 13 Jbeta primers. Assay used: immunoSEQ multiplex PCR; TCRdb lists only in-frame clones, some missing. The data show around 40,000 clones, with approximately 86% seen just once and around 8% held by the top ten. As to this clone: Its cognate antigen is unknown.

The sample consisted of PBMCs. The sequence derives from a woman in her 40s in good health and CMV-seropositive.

CDR3 DNA: TGTGCCAGCAGCTCCGGGACAGAACTCTATGGCTACACCTTC. Its protein product is CASSSGTELYGYTF. This chain links TRBV28 with TRBJ1-2, with 7 bases that match TRBD1. The CDR3 covers 14 residues. Trimming took 6 bases from V and 4 from J; bases not matched to a gene: 8. Germline V gene data show CDR1 as MDHEN and CDR2 as SYDVKM.